This entry features one T cell receptor beta chain sequence. These data originate in a study of shared clonotypes between healthy human individuals. Produced via immunoSEQ multiplex PCR; TCRdb's table is partial and in-frame only. This table holds roughly 2,300,000 clones, around 90% found once. Germline CDR1 is LNHNV and CDR2 is YYDKDF (reference sequence). Deletions cut 0 bases from V and 6 bases from J, with 14 bases between. This CDR3 contains 15 residues. Sequenced input: naive CD4+ T cells from PBMCs. The subset was: CD45RA+ positively selected. The receptor was derived from a man younger than 35 in good health. Some clones in this sample may be carry-over from other donors' samples. This chain links TRBV15 with TRBJ1-2, with D possibly matching TRBD1 (5 bases). CDR3 coding DNA: TGTGCCACCAGCAGAGATGCCGCGAGGGGAGATGGCTACACCTTC. It is translated as CATSRDAARGDGYTF.